This T cell receptor beta chain was sequenced for a study of blood T cell repertoires in COVID-19. As handled by the study authors: By means of reference gene primer amplification, nucleated cell counts were estimated. Assay: immunoSEQ multiplex PCR; the TCRdb copy retains only in-frame clones and omits some. V, J and clone size are taken as reported in that table, and D and trimming were inferred from the DNA itself. Of 85,000 to 120,000 clones listed, 70% to 85% are singletons. There are 15 residues in the CDR3. The V gene's germline CDR1 is SGHAT and CDR2 FQDESV (reference sequence). V was shortened by 3 bases and J by 0 bases, with 9 bases between the two germline ends.

Sequenced: peripheral blood. This chain uses TRBV11-1 with TRBJ2-1; D possibly corresponds to TRBD2 (6 bases). This receptor was identified in a woman in her sixties with acute or convalescent COVID-19. The CDR3 sequence: CASSFPGSSYNEQFF. The CDR3 bases are TGTGCCAGCAGCTTCCCCGGGAGCTCCTACAATGAGCAGTTCTTC.